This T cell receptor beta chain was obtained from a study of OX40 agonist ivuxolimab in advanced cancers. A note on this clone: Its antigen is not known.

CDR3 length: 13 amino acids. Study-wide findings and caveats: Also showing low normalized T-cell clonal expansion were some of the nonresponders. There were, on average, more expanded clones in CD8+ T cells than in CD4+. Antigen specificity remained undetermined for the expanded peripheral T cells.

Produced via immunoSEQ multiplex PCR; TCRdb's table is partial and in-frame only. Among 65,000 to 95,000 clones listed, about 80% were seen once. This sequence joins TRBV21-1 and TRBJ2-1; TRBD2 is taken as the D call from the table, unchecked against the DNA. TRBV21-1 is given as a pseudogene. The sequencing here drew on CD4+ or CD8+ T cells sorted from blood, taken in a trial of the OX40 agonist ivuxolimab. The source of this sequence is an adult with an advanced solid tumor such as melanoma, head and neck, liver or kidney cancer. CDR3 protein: CASRGGLDNEQFF. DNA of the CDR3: TGTGCCAGCAGGGGGGGTTTGGACAATGAGCAGTTCTTC.